The 14 T cell receptor beta chains in this list originate from one sample, sequenced in a study of blood T cell repertoires in COVID-19. The data were produced by immunoSEQ multiplex PCR, yet TCRdb's version contains in-frame clones alone and is incomplete. The table lists approximately 260,000 clones, approximately 88% of them singletons. The sample comprised PBMCs or T cells enriched from blood (not recorded which). The origin of the receptors is a woman in her thirties or forties with acute COVID-19.

V usage is TRBV2 and J usage is TRBJ2-2, with TRBD1 identical over 7 bases. The CDR3 has 15 residues. Germline V CDR1 and CDR2: SNHLY, FYNNEI. V lost 7 bases, J lost 0 bases, and 5 bases stayed unmatched. CDR3 protein: CASTSGTANTGELFF. In nucleotides, the CDR3 is TGTGCCAGCACGTCCGGGACAGCGAACACCGGGGAGCTGTTTTTT. The variable domain in full, completed from reference TRBV2 and TRBJ2-2, reads EPEVTQTPSHQVTQMGQEVILRCVPISNHLYFYWYRQILGQKVEFLVSFYNNEISEKSEIFDDQFSVERPDGSNFTLKIRSTKLEDSAMYFCASTSGTANTGELFFGEGSRLTVL.

In DNA, the CDR3 is TGTGCCAGCAGCAAACAGGAAAATCAGCCCCAGCATTTT. Protein sequence: CASSKQENQPQHF. The chain uses TRBV11-2 and TRBJ1-5, with D possibly being TRBD1 (5 bases). Germline CDR1 reads SGHAT; CDR2 reads FQNNGV. The germline V and J ends were trimmed by 5 bases and 4 bases, with 9 bases remaining between them. The CDR3 runs 13 residues.

The chain carries TRBV4-1 and TRBJ2-6; 10 bases match TRBD1. Germline assignment: CDR1 MGHRA and CDR2 YSYEKL. The CDR3 runs 20 residues. The ends lost 0 bases at V and 0 bases at J; junction bases unmatched: 8. The CDR3: CASSQDGRTGGNSGANVLTF. Here the CDR3 DNA reads TGCGCCAGCAGCCAAGACGGAAGGACAGGGGGTAACTCTGGGGCCAACGTCCTGACTTTC.

The rearrangement uses TRBV29-1 and TRBJ1-4; D gene unclear. The V end was cut by 4 bases, the J end by 8 bases, with 14 bases between. CDR1 and CDR2 from the germline V gene are SQVTM and ANQGSEA. The CDR3 contains 13 residues. Here the CDR3 reads CSVVLNPSEKLFF. The CDR3 region has the DNA TGCAGCGTTGTTCTAAACCCCTCGGAAAAACTGTTTTTT.

This sequence joins TRBV10-3 and TRBJ1-2; D is perhaps TRBD1 (6 bases). Looked up from germline, CDR1 is ENHRY and CDR2 is SYGVKD. With 8 bases removed from V and 7 bases from J, the gap between germline ends came to 23 bases. The CDR3 loop spans 15 amino acids. CDR3 residues: CAIRRIGTSTGGYTF. The CDR3 region has the DNA TGTGCCATCCGTCGGATCGGGACATCAACGGGTGGCTACACCTTC.

The genes are TRBV9 and TRBJ1-4; perhaps TRBD1 as D (6 bases). V dropped 3 bases and J dropped 0 bases, with 12 bases sitting between them. CDR1 is SGDLS, CDR2 YYNGEE, per germline. The CDR3 sequence is 16 residues long. CDR3 loop: CASSGLTGPTNEKLFF. CDR3 nucleotide sequence: TGTGCCAGCAGCGGCCTCACAGGGCCAACTAATGAAAAACTGTTTTTT.

This sequence joins TRBV5-1 and TRBJ1-4; maybe TRBD1 (5 bases). Germline CDR1 is SGHRS and CDR2 is YFSETQ. This CDR3 has 17 amino acids. V lost 4 bases to trimming and J lost 3 bases, with 19 bases between them. The CDR3 bases are TGCGCCAGCAGCCAACCTACGGGGGTACGGTCTAATGAAAAACTGTTTTTT. Translating it yields CASSQPTGVRSNEKLFF.

The chain joins TRBV7-2 to TRBJ2-1; a weak D match, TRBD2 (7 bases). Trimming removed 1 base at V and 2 bases at J, with 15 bases between. CDR1 and CDR2 from the germline V gene are SGHTA and FQGNSA. The CDR3 totals 17 residues. This CDR3 reads CASSLEGAGATYNEQFF. CDR3 bases: TGTGCCAGCAGCTTAGAGGGCGCGGGGGCAACCTACAATGAGCAGTTCTTC. Supplemented by reference TRBV7-2 and TRBJ2-1, the full variable domain reads GAGVSQSPSNKVTEKGKDVELRCDPISGHTALYWYRQSLGQGLEFLIYFQGNSAPDKSGLPSDRFSAERTGGSVSTLTIQRTQQEDSAVYLCASSLEGAGATYNEQFFGPGTRLTVL.

The V gene is TRBV5-5, the J gene TRBJ1-4; no definite D call. The CDR3 extends over 19 amino acids. Trimming stripped 3 bases from V and 3 bases from J, with 24 bases between. Germline CDR1 and CDR2: SGHKS and YYEKEE (reference sequence). The DNA for the CDR3 is TGTGCCAGCAGCTCGCGACACCAGTCAACTCTGCAGGCTAATGAAAAACTGTTTTTT. Amino acids: CASSSRHQSTLQANEKLFF.

The chain couples TRBV6-5 to TRBJ2-1, with D possibly matching TRBD1 (6 bases). The germline gives CDR1 MNHEY, CDR2 SVGAGI. The V end lost 6 bases, the J end lost 4 bases, and 16 bases lay between the germline ends. The CDR3 sequence is 15 residues long. CDR3 in amino acids: CASRLTGYPYNEQFF. The CDR3 DNA reads TGTGCCAGCAGGCTTACAGGGTATCCTTACAATGAGCAGTTCTTC.

V and J are TRBV30 and TRBJ2-3, with TRBD2 as a possible D gene (5 bases). The V end was cut by 2 bases, the J end by 0 bases, with 15 bases between. The germline V gene encodes CDR1 GTSNPN and CDR2 SVGIG (reference sequence). CDR3 length: 16 residues. Written as DNA, the CDR3 is TGTGCCTGGAGTAGAGACTACCGAATCAGCACAGATACGCAGTATTTT. Amino acids: CAWSRDYRISTDTQYF.

This clone is a singleton in its sample. This chain uses TRBV4-2 with TRBJ1-1, with D perhaps TRBD1 (6 bases). The germline V and J ends were trimmed by 4 bases and 0 bases, with 15 bases remaining between them. This CDR3 has 16 amino acids. The germline V gene encodes CDR1 LGHNA and CDR2 YNFKEQ. The CDR3 protein is CASSPTGKTMNTEAFF. CDR3 nucleotides: TGTGCCAGCAGCCCAACAGGGAAAACTATGAACACTGAAGCTTTCTTT.

The chain couples TRBV7-9 to TRBJ2-5, with D perhaps matching TRBD1 (5 bases). The germline gives CDR1 SEHNR, CDR2 FQNEAQ (reference sequence). The CDR3 has 14 amino acids. With 5 bases removed from V and 2 bases from J, the gap between germline ends came to 12 bases. The chain's CDR3 is CASSRVGQQETQYF. The CDR3 DNA is TGTGCCAGCAGCAGAGTGGGGCAGCAAGAGACCCAGTACTTC.

This clone has only one observation. The V call is TRBV30, the J call TRBJ1-5, with 10 nucleotides matching TRBD1. The germline V gene encodes CDR1 GTSNPN and CDR2 SVGIG (reference sequence). J lost 7 bases, V lost 4 bases, and 7 bases had no gene match. The CDR3 loop spans 14 amino acids. For the CDR3, the DNA is TGTGCCTGGACCCCGGGACAGGGGATGCAGCCCCAGCATTTT. This translates into CAWTPGQGMQPQHF.